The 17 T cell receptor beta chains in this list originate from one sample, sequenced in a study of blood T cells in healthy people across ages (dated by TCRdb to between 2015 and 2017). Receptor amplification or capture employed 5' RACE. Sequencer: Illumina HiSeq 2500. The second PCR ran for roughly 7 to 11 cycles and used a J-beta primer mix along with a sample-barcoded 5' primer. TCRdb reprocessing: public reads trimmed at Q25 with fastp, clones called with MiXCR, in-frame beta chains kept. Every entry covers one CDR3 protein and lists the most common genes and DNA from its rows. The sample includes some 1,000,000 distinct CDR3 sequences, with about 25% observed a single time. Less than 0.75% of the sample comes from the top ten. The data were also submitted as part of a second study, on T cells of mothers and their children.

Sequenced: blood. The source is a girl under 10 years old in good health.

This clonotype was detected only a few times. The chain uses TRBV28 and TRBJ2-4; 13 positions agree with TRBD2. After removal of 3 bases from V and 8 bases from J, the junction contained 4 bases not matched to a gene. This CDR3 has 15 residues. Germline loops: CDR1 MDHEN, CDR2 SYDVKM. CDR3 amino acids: CASSFGTSGTHIQYF. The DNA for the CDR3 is TGTGCCAGCAGTTTCGGGACTAGCGGGACACACATTCAGTACTTC. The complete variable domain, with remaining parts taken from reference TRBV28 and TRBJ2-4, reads DVKVTQSSRYLVKRTGEKVFLECVQDMDHENMFWYRQDPGLGLRLIYFSYDVKMKEKGDIPEGYSVSREKKERFSLILESASTNQTSMYLCASSFGTSGTHIQYFGAGTRLSVL.

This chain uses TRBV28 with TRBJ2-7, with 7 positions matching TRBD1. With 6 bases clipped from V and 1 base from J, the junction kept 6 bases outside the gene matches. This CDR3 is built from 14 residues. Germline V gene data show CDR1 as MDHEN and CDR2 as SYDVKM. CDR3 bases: TGTGCCAGCAGAACTCAGGGACAGTCCTACGAGCAGTACTTC. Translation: CASRTQGQSYEQYF.

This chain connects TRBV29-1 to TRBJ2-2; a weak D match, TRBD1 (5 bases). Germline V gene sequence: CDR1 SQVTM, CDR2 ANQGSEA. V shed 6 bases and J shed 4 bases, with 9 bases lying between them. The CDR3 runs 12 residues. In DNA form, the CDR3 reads TGCAGCGTCCGACAGTTCACCGGGGAGCTGTTTTTT. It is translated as CSVRQFTGELFF.

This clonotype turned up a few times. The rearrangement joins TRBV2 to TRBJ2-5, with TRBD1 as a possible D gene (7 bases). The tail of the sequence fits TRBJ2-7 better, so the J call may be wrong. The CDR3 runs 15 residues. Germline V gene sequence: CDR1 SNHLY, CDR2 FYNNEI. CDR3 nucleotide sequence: TGTGCCAGCAGTGAAGGCGGGACAGAGGGCACCGAGCAGTACTTC. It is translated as CASSEGGTEGTEQYF.

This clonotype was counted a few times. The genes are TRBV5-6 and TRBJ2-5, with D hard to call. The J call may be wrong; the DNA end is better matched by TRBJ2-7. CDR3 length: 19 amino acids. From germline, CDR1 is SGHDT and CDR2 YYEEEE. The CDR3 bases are TGTGCCAGCAAAGTGGATCTGTCGTGGTACAAAAGGAGCTCCTACGAGCAGTACTTC. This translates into CASKVDLSWYKRSSYEQYF.

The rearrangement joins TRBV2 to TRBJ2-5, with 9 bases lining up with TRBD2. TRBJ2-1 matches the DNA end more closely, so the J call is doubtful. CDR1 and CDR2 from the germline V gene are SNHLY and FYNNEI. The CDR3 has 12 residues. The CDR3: CASSEALAGQFF. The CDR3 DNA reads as TGTGCCAGCAGTGAAGCACTAGCGGGGCAGTTCTTC.

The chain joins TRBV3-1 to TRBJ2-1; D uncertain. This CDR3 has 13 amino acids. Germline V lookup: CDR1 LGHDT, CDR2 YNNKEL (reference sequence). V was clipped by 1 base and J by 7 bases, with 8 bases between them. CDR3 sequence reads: CASSQVSVNEQFF. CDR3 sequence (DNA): TGTGCCAGCAGCCAAGTATCGGTAAATGAGCAGTTCTTC.

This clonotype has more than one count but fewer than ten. The CDR3 protein is CSAPHWTAEDQSNQETQYF. The CDR3 nucleotides read TGCAGTGCTCCGCACTGGACAGCGGAGGATCAGTCCAACCAAGAGACCCAGTACTTC. The chain is built from TRBV20-1 and TRBJ2-5; possible D gene TRBD1, 6 bases. The germline V and J ends were trimmed by 5 bases and 0 bases, with 28 bases remaining between them. CDR1 and CDR2 (germline): DFQATT, SNEGSKA (reference sequence). The CDR3 contains 19 residues.

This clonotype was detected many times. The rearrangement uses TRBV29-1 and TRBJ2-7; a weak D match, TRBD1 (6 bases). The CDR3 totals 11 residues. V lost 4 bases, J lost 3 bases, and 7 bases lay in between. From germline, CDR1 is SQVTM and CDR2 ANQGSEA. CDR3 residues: CSVGTDYEQYF. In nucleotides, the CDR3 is TGCAGCGTTGGGACAGACTACGAGCAGTACTTC.

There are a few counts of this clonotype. The CDR3 DNA reads as TGTGCCAGTAAAAGTACTACTACCGCCGGGGAGCTGTTTTTT. Translating gives CASKSTTTAGELFF. The chain combines TRBV6-2 or TRBV6-3 with TRBJ2-2; D gene unclear. The CDR3 loop spans 14 amino acids. The ends were cut back, 9 bases at V and 6 bases at J, with 17 bases in the middle. Germline CDR1 and CDR2: MNHEY and SVGEGT.

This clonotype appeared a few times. CDR3 nucleotide sequence: TGTGCCACCAGCAGAGATGGGACAGGATGGAACTATGGCTACACCTTC. Protein product: CATSRDGTGWNYGYTF. This chain links TRBV15 with TRBJ1-2; 8 nucleotides match TRBD1. This CDR3 is built from 16 residues. Germline V gene lookup returns CDR1 LNHNV and CDR2 YYDKDF (reference sequence). V shed 0 bases, J shed 2 bases, and the junction held 5 bases outside the gene matches. The whole variable domain, filled in from reference TRBV15 and TRBJ1-2, reads DAMVIQNPRYQVTQFGKPVTLSCSQTLNHNVMYWYQQKSSQAPKLLFHYYDKDFNNEADTPDNFQSRRPNTSFCFLDIRSPGLGDTAMYLCATSRDGTGWNYGYTFGSGTRLTVV.

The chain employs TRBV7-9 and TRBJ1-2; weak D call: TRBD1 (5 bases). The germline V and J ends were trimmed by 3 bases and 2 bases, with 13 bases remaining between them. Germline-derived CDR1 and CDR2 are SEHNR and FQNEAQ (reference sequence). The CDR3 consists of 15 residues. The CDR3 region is CASSLIPDKNYGYTF. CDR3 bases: TGTGCCAGCAGCTTGATCCCGGACAAAAACTATGGCTACACCTTC.

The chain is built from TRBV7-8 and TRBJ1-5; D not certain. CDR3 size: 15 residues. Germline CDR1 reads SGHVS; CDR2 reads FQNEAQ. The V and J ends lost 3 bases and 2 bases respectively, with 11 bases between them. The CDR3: CASSFMPGGNQPQHF. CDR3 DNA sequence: TGTGCCAGCAGCTTCATGCCCGGGGGCAATCAGCCCCAGCATTTT.

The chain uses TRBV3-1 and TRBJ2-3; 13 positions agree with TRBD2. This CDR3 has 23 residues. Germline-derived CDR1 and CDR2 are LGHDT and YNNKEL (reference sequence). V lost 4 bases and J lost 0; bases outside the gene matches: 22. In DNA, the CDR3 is TGTGCCAGCAGCCCCTTACTACTAAAACCTGGGACTAGCGGGGTTCCAAGCACAGATACGCAGTATTTT. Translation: CASSPLLLKPGTSGVPSTDTQYF.

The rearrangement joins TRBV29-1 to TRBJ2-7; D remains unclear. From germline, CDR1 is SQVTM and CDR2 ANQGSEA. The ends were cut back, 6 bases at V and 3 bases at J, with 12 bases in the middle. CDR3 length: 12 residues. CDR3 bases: TGCAGCGTAGGAGAATTGGGCTACGAGCAGTACTTC. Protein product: CSVGELGYEQYF.

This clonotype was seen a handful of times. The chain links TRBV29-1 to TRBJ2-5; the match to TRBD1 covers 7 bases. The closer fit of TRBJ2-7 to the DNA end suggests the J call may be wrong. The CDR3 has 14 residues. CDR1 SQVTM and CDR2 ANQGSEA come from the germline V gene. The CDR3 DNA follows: TGCAGCGTTGAAGATGGGACAGAGTCCTACGAGCAGTACTTC. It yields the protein CSVEDGTESYEQYF.

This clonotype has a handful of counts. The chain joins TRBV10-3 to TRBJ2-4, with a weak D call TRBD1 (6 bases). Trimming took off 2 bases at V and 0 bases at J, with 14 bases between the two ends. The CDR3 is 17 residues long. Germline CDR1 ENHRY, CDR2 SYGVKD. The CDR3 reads CAISERDKYIAKNIQYF. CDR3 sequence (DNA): TGTGCCATCAGTGAGCGGGACAAATATATAGCCAAAAACATTCAGTACTTC.